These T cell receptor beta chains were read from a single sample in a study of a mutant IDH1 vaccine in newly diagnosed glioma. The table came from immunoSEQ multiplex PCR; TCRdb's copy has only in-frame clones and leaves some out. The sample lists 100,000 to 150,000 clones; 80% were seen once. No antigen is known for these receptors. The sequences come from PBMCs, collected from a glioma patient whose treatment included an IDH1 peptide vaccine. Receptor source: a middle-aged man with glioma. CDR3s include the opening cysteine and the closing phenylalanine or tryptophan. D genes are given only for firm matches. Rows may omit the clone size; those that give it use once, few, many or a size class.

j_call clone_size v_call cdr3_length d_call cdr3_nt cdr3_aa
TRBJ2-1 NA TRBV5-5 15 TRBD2 TGTGCCAGCAGCCCTGAACTAGCGGGGTTCGATGAGCAGTTCTTC CASSPELAGFDEQFF
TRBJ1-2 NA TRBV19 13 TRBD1 TGTGCCAGTGGGAAACAGGGGGCGCAGGGCTACACCTTC CASGKQGAQGYTF
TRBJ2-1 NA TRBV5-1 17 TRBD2 TGCGCCAGCAGCTACGGACTAGCGGCTCTCTCCTACAATGAGCAGTTCTTC CASSYGLAALSYNEQFF
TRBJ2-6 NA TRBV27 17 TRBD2 TGTGCCAGCAGGAAAGCGGGAGTTATTTCTGGGGCCAACGTCCTGACTTTC CASRKAGVISGANVLTF
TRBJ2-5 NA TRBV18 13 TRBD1 TGTGCCAGCGCGACAGGGATTTGGGAGACCCAGTACTTC CASATGIWETQYF
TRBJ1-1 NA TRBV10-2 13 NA TGCGCCAGCCTTTCGGTCACGAACACTGAAGCTTTCTTT CASLSVTNTEAFF
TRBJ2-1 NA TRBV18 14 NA TGTGCCAGCTCACCCCCCGGAACCTACAATGAGCAGTTCTTC CASSPPGTYNEQFF
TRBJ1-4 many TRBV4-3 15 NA TGCGCCAGCAGCCAAGATGGACAGTCTAATGAAAAACTGTTTTTT CASSQDGQSNEKLFF
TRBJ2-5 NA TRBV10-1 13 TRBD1 TGCGCCAGCCAGGACAGGGGCCTTGAGACCCAGTACTTC CASQDRGLETQYF
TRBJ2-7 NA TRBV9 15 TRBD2 TGTGCCAGCAGCAAACTGACTAGCGGCCCCTACGAGCAGTACTTC CASSKLTSGPYEQYF
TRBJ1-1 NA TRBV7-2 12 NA TGTGCCAGCAGCTTAGGAACCCAGGCAGCTTTCTTT CASSLGTQAAFF
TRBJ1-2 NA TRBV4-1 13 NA TGCGCCAGCAGCCAAGAGGGACAACGTGGCTACACCTTC CASSQEGQRGYTF
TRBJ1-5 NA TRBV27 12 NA TGTGCCAGCCGTGAAGGGGATCGGCCCCAGCATTTT CASREGDRPQHF
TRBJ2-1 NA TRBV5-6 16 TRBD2 TGTGCCAGCAGCTCCCCGGGACTAGCGGGAGAGGATGAGCAGTTCTTC CASSSPGLAGEDEQFF
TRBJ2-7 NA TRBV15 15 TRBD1 TGTGCCACCAGCAGAGGGACAGGGGGCATGTACGAGCAGTACTTC CATSRGTGGMYEQYF
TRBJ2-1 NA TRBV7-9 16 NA TGTGCCAGCAGCTTAGCGCTGGGCGCTCCGGGGAATGAGCAGTTCTTC CASSLALGAPGNEQFF
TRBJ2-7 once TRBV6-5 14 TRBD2 TGTGCCAGCAGTGAGCGGGGGCCAGGGAGGGAGCAGTACTTC CASSERGPGREQYF
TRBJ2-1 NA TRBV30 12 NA TGTGCCTGGATGGACGGGTACAATGAGCAGTTCTTC CAWMDGYNEQFF
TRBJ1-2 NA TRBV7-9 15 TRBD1 TGTGCCAGCAGGCCGCGGGACAGGCCCATGAGTGGCTACACCTTC CASRPRDRPMSGYTF
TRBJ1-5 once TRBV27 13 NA TGTGCCAGCAGTATGACGTTAAATCAGCCCCAGCATTTT CASSMTLNQPQHF
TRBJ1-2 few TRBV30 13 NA TGTGCCTGGAGTGTACTGGGAGGGGGAGGCTACACCTTC CAWSVLGGGGYTF
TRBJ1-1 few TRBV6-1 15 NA TGTGCCAGCTCGGACCGGGGCAGCTTAAACACTGAAGCTTTCTTT CASSDRGSLNTEAFF
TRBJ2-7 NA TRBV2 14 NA TGTGCCAGCCGATATTTTGGACAATTCTACGAGCAGTACTTC CASRYFGQFYEQYF
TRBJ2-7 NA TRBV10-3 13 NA TGTGCCATCAGCGCCAGGGACGTCTACGAGCAGTACTTC CAISARDVYEQYF
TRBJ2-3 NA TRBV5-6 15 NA TGTGCCAGCAGCTTGGTGGGGGCGCACACAGATACGCAGTATTTT CASSLVGAHTDTQYF
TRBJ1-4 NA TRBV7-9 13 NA TGTGCCAGCGGGGGCGATTGGGGAGAAAAACTGTTTTTT CASGGDWGEKLFF
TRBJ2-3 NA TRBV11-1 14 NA TGTGCCAGCAGCCCCCAGCGATGGACAGATACGCAGTATTTT CASSPQRWTDTQYF
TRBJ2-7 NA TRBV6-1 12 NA TGTGCCAGCACGGAGGGCCCCTACGAGCAGTACTTC CASTEGPYEQYF
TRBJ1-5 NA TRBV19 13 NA TGTGCCAGTAGTATGTCCAGGGAAGAGCCCCAGCATTTT CASSMSREEPQHF
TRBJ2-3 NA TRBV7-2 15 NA TGTGCCAGCAGCGCCGGGGGTCCCATTCAAGATACGCAGTATTTT CASSAGGPIQDTQYF